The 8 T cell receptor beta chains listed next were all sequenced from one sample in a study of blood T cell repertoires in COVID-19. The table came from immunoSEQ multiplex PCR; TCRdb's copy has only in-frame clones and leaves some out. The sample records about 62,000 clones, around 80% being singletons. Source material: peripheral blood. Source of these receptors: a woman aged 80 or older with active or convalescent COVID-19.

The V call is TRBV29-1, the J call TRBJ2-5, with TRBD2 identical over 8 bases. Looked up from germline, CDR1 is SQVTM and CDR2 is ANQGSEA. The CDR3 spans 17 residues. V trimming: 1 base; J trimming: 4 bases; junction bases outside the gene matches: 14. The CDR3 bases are TGCAGCGTTGAAGTCGGGCTAGCGGGTGATTCGGGAGAGACCCAGTACTTC. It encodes CSVEVGLAGDSGETQYF.

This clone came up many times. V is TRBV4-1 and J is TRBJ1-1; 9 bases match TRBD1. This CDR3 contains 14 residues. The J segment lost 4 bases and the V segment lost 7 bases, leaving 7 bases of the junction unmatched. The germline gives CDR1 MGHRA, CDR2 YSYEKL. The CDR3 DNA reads TGCGCCAGCACGCGGACAGGGGATCGCACTGAAGCTTTCTTT. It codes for CASTRTGDRTEAFF.

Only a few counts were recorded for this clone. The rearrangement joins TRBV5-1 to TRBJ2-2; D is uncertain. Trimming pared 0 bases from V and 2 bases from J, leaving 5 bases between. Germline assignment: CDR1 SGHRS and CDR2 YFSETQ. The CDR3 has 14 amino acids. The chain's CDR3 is CASSLVANTGELFF. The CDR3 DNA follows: TGCGCCAGCAGCTTGGTGGCAAACACCGGGGAGCTGTTTTTT. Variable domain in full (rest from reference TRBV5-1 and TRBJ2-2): KAGVTQTPRYLIKTRGQQVTLSCSPISGHRSVSWYQQTPGQGLQFLFEYFSETQRNKGNFPGRFSGRQFSNSRSEMNVSTLELGDSALYLCASSLVANTGELFFGEGSRLTVL.

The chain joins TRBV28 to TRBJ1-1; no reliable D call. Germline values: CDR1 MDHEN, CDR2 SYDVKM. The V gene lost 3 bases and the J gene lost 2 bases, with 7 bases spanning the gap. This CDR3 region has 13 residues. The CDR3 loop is CASSLGSNTEAFF. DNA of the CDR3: TGTGCCAGCAGTTTGGGGAGTAACACTGAAGCTTTCTTT.

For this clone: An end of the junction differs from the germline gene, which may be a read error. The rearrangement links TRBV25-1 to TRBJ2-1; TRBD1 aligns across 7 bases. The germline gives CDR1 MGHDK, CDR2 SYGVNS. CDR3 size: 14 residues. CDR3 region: CASSDPGGYSEQFF. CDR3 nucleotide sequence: TGTGCCAGCAGTGACCCAGGGGGTTACAGTGAGCAGTTCTTC.

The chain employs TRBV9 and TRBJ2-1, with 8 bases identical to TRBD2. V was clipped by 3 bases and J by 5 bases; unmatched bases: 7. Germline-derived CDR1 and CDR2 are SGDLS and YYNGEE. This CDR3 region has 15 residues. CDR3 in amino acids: CASSAGGFLNNEQFF. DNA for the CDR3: TGTGCCAGCAGCGCGGGGGGGTTCCTAAACAATGAGCAGTTCTTC.

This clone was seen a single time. The CDR3 DNA is TGTGCCAGTTCGAGAGGGACAACTAATGAAAAACTGTTTTTT. It encodes CASSRGTTNEKLFF. The rearrangement uses TRBV9 and TRBJ1-4, with D unresolved. This CDR3 spans 14 amino acids. V lost 8 bases, J lost 0 bases, and 11 bases lay in between. Germline CDR1 reads SGDLS; CDR2 reads YYNGEE.

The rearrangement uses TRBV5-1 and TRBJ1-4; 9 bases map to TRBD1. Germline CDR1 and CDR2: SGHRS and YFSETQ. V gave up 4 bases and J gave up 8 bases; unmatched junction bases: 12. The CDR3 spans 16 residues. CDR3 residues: CASSEPGQGGGEKLFF. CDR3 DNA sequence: TGCGCCAGCAGCGAGCCGGGACAGGGAGGAGGGGAAAAACTGTTTTTT.